These 16 T cell receptor beta chains originate from one sample sequenced in a study of blood T cell repertoires in COVID-19. Here immunoSEQ multiplex PCR was the method, and the copy in TCRdb shows in-frame clones only, minus some. This table has about 190,000 clones, roughly 83% appearing once. The sequencing input was PBMCs or T cells enriched from blood (not recorded which). Source of these receptors: a woman aged 25-40 years who had recovered from COVID-19.

This clone was recorded once. The chain employs TRBV28 and TRBJ1-4; TRBD1 aligns across 8 bases. The trim removed 7 bases at V and 5 bases at J, leaving 15 bases unmatched. Per germline, CDR1 MDHEN and CDR2 SYDVKM. The CDR3 is 17 residues long. The CDR3 is CASISTESGGLNEKLFF. The CDR3 DNA sequence: TGTGCCAGCATCTCGACGGAGTCAGGGGGCTTGAATGAAAAACTGTTTTTT.

The chain couples TRBV7-9 to TRBJ1-1, with D unresolved. V was pared by 2 bases and J by 7 bases, with 8 bases between. Germline V gene sequence: CDR1 SEHNR, CDR2 FQNEAQ (reference sequence). The CDR3 loop spans 12 amino acids. The CDR3 reads CASSLSKIEAFF. CDR3 bases: TGTGCCAGCAGCTTATCAAAAATTGAAGCTTTCTTT.

The rearrangement links TRBV6-5 to TRBJ2-7, with D possibly being TRBD1 (6 bases). With 10 bases removed from V and 5 bases from J, the gap between germline ends came to 12 bases. Per germline, CDR1 MNHEY and CDR2 SVGAGI. This CDR3 spans 11 amino acids. CDR3 sequence: CATTEGDEQYF. CDR3 DNA sequence: TGTGCCACCACAGAGGGGGACGAGCAGTACTTC.

V usage is TRBV19 and J usage is TRBJ2-5; tentatively, D is TRBD2 (6 bases). Deletions cut 5 bases from V and 0 bases from J, with 16 bases between. The germline V gene encodes CDR1 LNHDA and CDR2 SQIVND (reference sequence). The CDR3 extends over 16 amino acids. Here the CDR3 DNA reads TGTGCCAGTAGTCCGGGACTCAGCTTTGACCAAGAGACCCAGTACTTC. Its protein product is CASSPGLSFDQETQYF.

The gene calls are TRBV10-2 and TRBJ1-5; D uncertain. This CDR3 has 14 amino acids. Germline assignment: CDR1 WSHSY and CDR2 SAAADI. V was shortened by 0 bases and J by 9 bases, with 12 bases between the two germline ends. CDR3 sequence: CASSESGGRRPQHF. Here the CDR3 DNA reads TGCGCCAGCAGTGAGTCGGGCGGGCGCCGGCCCCAGCATTTT.

V and J are TRBV4-2 and TRBJ2-3, with a possible D match to TRBD2 (6 bases). CDR1 and CDR2 (germline): LGHNA, YNFKEQ. Deletions cut 1 base from V and 0 bases from J, with 17 bases between. The CDR3 covers 18 residues. The CDR3 DNA follows: TGTGCCAGCAGCCAAGTTTCGACGGGAGAGGCTAGCACAGATACGCAGTATTTT. This gives the protein CASSQVSTGEASTDTQYF.

At least ten counts were recorded for this clone. V gene TRBV28 combines with J gene TRBJ2-7; 12 nucleotides agree with TRBD1. The CDR3 is 17 amino acids. Germline assignment: CDR1 MDHEN and CDR2 SYDVKM. V trimming: 5 bases; J trimming: 2 bases; junction bases outside the gene matches: 10. The CDR3 is CASSILGTGGAPYEQYF. The CDR3 bases are TGTGCCAGCAGTATCCTCGGGACAGGGGGCGCCCCCTACGAGCAGTACTTC. The variable domain in full, with the rest retrieved from reference TRBV28 and TRBJ2-7, is DVKVTQSSRYLVKRTGEKVFLECVQDMDHENMFWYRQDPGLGLRLIYFSYDVKMKEKGDIPEGYSVSREKKERFSLILESASTNQTSMYLCASSILGTGGAPYEQYFGPGTRLTVT.

The V call is TRBV18, the J call TRBJ1-5, with 7 bases matching TRBD1. V lost 2 bases to trimming and J lost 1 base; unmatched junction nucleotides: 2. This CDR3 contains 15 residues. Germline V gene lookup returns CDR1 KGHSH and CDR2 LQKENI. Written as DNA, the CDR3 is TGTGCCAGCTCACCATCAGGGGGAAGCAATCAGCCCCAGCATTTT. This sequence encodes CASSPSGGSNQPQHF. Supplemented by reference TRBV18 and TRBJ1-5, the full variable domain reads NAGVMQNPRHLVRRRGQEARLRCSPMKGHSHVYWYRQLPEEGLKFMVYLQKENIIDESGMPKERFSAEFPKEGPSILRIQQVVRGDSAAYFCASSPSGGSNQPQHFGDGTRLSIL.

V usage is TRBV21-1 and J usage is TRBJ2-3; the table assigns TRBD2, which was not confirmed against the DNA. TRBV21-1 is given as a pseudogene. This CDR3 contains 17 residues. CDR3 nucleotides: TGTGCCAGCAGCAAAGCGATTAGCGGGAGGGTTACAGATACGCAGTATTTT. The encoded protein is CASSKAISGRVTDTQYF.

The chain combines TRBV3-1 (or the pseudogene TRBV3-2) with TRBJ1-2; D gene ambiguous. Germline V gives CDR1 LGHDT, CDR2 YNNKEL (reference sequence). V was clipped by 4 bases and J by 1 base, with 7 bases between them. The CDR3 sequence is 13 residues long. Written as DNA, the CDR3 is TGTGCCAGCAGCCCGCAGGTTAACTATGGCTACACCTTC. This sequence encodes CASSPQVNYGYTF.

This chain joins TRBV27 and TRBJ1-4; 7 bases align to TRBD1. CDR1 MNHEY and CDR2 SMNVEV come from the germline V gene (reference sequence). With V trimmed by 4 bases and J by 5 bases, 4 bases remained unmatched. This CDR3 comprises 14 residues. The CDR3 loop reads CASSSGQRNEKLFF. CDR3 sequence (DNA): TGTGCCAGCAGTTCGGGACAGAGGAATGAAAAACTGTTTTTT.

V gene TRBV19 combines with J gene TRBJ1-2; TRBD1 is a possible D gene (5 bases). The CDR3 contains 12 residues. Germline CDR1 LNHDA, CDR2 SQIVND (reference sequence). The germline V and J ends were trimmed by 3 bases and 6 bases, with 8 bases remaining between them. CDR3 residues: CASSIRENGYTF. For the CDR3, the DNA is TGTGCCAGTAGTATCAGGGAAAATGGCTACACCTTC.

This chain joins TRBV4-2 and TRBJ1-2, with TRBD1 identical over 9 bases. The ends lost 4 bases at V and 2 bases at J; junction bases unmatched: 11. The CDR3 loop spans 17 amino acids. Germline-derived CDR1 and CDR2 are LGHNA and YNFKEQ. The DNA for the CDR3 is TGTGCCAGCAGCCCCCACCCGGGACAGGGTCCAAACTATGGCTACACCTTC. Translating it yields CASSPHPGQGPNYGYTF.

This clone showed up just a few times. The chain recombines TRBV4-2 with TRBJ2-1, with 12 nucleotides matching TRBD2. The CDR3 contains 15 residues. Germline-derived CDR1 and CDR2 are LGHNA and YNFKEQ. Losses at the gene ends were 4 bases for V and 6 bases for J; bases not matched to a gene: 4. CDR3 sequence reads: CASSLSSGGANEQFF. The CDR3 nucleotides read TGTGCCAGCAGCCTCTCTAGCGGGGGGGCCAATGAGCAGTTCTTC.

The gene calls are TRBV6-4 and TRBJ1-2, with D perhaps TRBD1 (6 bases). CDR3 length: 15 residues. Germline values: CDR1 MRHNA, CDR2 SNTAGT. V was pared by 5 bases and J by 4 bases, with 17 bases between. CDR3 loop: CASSPGDRWGYGYTF. As DNA, the CDR3 is TGTGCCAGCAGTCCAGGGGACCGGTGGGGCTATGGCTACACCTTC.

The V call is TRBV4-1, the J call TRBJ1-1; D is perhaps TRBD1 (6 bases). Germline values: CDR1 MGHRA, CDR2 YSYEKL. The CDR3 length is 15 residues. The V end was cut by 4 bases, the J end by 0 bases, with 12 bases between. The CDR3 here is CASSLPTGLNTEAFF. The CDR3 DNA reads as TGCGCCAGCAGCCTTCCGACAGGATTGAACACTGAAGCTTTCTTT.